This T cell receptor (beta chain) was sequenced in a study of shared clonotypes between healthy human individuals. The study's findings and limits: Non-shared clonotypes had lower generation probabilities than those shared by all four donors.

The assay was carried out at the deep level. The assay was immunoSEQ multiplex PCR, and TCRdb's table has in-frame clones only and misses some. Of some 2,000,000 clones in the sample, 85% to 95% were seen once. Between the trimmed V and J ends, which lost 7 bases and 5 bases, there was a span of 17 bases. Per the germline V gene, CDR1 is GTSNPN and CDR2 is SVGIG (reference sequence). The CDR3 extends over 13 amino acids. CD4+ cells were split into CD45RA+ naive and CD45RA-negative memory subsets. Points on this clone: Its antigen is unknown.

The chain recombines TRBV30 with TRBJ1-1; TRBD1 is a possible D gene (6 bases). The receptor was derived from a man between 18 and 29 years old in good health. Specimen: naive CD4+ T cells sorted from blood. The sample's subset: CD45RA+ positively selected. The CDR3 sequence is CALNRETGTEAFF. CDR3 DNA sequence: TGTGCCTTAAACAGGGAAACGGGGACTGAAGCTTTCTTT.